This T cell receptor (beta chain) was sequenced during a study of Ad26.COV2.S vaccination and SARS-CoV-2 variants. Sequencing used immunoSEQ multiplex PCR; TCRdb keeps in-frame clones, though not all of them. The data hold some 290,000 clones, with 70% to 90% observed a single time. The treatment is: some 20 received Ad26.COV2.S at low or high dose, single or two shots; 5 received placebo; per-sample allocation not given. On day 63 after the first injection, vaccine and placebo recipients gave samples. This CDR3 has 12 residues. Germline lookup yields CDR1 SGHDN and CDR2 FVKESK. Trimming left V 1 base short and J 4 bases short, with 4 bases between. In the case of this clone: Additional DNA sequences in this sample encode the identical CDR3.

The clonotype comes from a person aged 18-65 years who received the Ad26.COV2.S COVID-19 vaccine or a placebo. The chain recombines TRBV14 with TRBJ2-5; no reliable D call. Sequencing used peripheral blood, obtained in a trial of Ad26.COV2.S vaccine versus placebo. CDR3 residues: CASSQVRETQYF. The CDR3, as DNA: TGTGCCAGCAGCCAAGTAAGAGAGACCCAGTACTTC.